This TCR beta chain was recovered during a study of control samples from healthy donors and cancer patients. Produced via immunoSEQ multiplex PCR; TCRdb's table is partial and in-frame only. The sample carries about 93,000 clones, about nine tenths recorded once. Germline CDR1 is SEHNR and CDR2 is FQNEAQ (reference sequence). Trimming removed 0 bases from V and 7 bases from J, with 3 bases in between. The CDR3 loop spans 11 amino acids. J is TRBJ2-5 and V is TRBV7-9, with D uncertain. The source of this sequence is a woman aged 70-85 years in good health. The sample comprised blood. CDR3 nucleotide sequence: TGTGCCAGCAGCTTAGCTTGGACCCAGTACTTC. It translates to CASSLAWTQYF.